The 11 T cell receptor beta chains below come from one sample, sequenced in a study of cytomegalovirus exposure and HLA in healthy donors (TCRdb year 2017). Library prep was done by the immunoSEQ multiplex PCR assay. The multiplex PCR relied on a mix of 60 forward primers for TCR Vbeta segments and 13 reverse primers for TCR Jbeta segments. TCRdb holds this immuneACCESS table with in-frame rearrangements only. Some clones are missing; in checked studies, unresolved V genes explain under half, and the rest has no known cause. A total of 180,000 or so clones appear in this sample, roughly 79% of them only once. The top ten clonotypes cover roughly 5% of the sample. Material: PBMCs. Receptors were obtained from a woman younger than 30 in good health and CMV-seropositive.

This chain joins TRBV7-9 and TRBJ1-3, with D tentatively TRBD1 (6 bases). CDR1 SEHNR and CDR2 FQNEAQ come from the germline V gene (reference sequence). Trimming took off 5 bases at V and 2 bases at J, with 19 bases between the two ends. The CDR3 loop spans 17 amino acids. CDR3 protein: CASSPLRQDATGNTIYF. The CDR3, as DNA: TGTGCCAGCAGCCCCCTCCGACAGGACGCCACTGGAAACACCATATATTTT.

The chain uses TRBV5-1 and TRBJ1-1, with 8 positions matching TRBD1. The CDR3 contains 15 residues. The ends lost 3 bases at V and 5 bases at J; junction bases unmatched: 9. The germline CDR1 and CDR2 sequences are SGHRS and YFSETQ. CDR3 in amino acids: CASSSGAQGGTEAFF. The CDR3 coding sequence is TGCGCCAGCAGCTCGGGAGCACAGGGGGGGACTGAAGCTTTCTTT.

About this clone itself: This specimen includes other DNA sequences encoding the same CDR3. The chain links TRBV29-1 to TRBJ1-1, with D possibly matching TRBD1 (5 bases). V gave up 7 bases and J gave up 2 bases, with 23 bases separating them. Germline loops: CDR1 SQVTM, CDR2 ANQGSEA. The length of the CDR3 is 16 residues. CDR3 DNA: TGCAGCGGTTATAGGGGAACCCCTAGATCAAACACTGAAGCTTTCTTT. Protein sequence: CSGYRGTPRSNTEAFF.

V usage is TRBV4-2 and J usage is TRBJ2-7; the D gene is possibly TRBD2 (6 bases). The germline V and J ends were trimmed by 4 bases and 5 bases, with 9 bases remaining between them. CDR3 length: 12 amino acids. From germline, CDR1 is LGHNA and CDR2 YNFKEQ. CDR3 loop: CASSREEHEQYF. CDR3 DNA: TGTGCCAGCAGCCGGGAGGAGCACGAGCAGTACTTC.

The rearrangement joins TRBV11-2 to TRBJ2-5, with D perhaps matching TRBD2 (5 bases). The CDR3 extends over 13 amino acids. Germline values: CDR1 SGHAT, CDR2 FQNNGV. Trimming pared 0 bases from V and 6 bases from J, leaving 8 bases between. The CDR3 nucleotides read TGTGCCAGCAGCTTAGATCGAGGGAAGACCCAGTACTTC. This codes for CASSLDRGKTQYF. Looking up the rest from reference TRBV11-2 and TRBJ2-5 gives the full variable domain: EAGVAQSPRYKIIEKRQSVAFWCNPISGHATLYWYQQILGQGPKLLIQFQNNGVVDDSQLPKDRFSAERLKGVDSTLKIQPAKLEDSAVYLCASSLDRGKTQYFGPGTRLLVL.

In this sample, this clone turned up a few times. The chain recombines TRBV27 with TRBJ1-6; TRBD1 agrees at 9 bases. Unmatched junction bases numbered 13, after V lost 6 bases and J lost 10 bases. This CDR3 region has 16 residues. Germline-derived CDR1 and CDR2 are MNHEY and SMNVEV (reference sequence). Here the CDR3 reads CASSPGPGQGRSPLHF. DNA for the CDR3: TGTGCCAGCAGCCCCGGCCCGGGACAGGGCCGCTCACCCCTCCACTTT.

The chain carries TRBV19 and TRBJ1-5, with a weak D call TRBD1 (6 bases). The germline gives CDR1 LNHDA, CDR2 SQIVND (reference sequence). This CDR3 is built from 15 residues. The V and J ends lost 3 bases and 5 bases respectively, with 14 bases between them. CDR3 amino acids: CASSISGHSDQPQHF. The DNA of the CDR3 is TGTGCCAGTAGTATCTCGGGACACTCCGATCAGCCCCAGCATTTT.

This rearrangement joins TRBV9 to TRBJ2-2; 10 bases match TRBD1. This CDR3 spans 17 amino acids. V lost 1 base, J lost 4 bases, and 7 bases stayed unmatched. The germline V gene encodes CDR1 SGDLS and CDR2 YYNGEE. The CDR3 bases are TGTGCCAGCAGCGTAACGGACAGGGGGTTGGGCACCGGGGAGCTGTTTTTT. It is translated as CASSVTDRGLGTGELFF.

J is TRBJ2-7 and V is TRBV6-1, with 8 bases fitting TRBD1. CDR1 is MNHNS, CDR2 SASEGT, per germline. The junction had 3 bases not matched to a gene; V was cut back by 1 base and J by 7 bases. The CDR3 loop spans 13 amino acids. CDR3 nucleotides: TGTGCCAGCAGTGAAGGGGACAGGCTAGAGCAGTACTTC. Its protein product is CASSEGDRLEQYF.

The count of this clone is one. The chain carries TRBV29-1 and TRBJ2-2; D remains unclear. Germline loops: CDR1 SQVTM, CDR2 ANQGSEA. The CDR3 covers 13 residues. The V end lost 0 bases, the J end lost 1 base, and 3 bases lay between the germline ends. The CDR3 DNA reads TGCAGCGTTGAAGACATGAACACCGGGGAGCTGTTTTTT. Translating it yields CSVEDMNTGELFF.

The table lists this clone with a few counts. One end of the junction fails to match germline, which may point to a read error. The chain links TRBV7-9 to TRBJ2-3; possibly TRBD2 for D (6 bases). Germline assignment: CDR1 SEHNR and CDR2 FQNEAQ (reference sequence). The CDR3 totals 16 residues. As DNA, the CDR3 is TGTTCCAGCAGCTTAGGCGTAGCGGATGGCACAGATACGCAGTATTTT. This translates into CSSSLGVADGTDTQYF. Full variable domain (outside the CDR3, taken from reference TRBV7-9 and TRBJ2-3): DTGVSQNPRHKITKRGQNVTFRCDPISEHNRLYWYRQTLGQGPEFLTYFQNEAQLEKSRLLSDRFSAERPKGSFSTLEIQRTEQGDSAMYLCSSSLGVADGTDTQYFGPGTRLTVL.